This is a list of T cell receptor beta chains from one sample in a study of T cells in Graves' hyperthyroidism and ophthalmopathy. TCRdb reanalysed the multiplex PCR reads using MiXCR and keeps one entry per CDR3 protein. Of fewer than 650,000 distinct CDR3 sequences listed, 14% to 15% were seen once; the top ten hold roughly 4.3%. Material: blood. Receptors were obtained from a woman aged 40-49 years with Graves' ophthalmopathy. CDR3s include the opening cysteine and the closing phenylalanine or tryptophan. The D gene is left open where the match is weak. Rows may omit the clone size; those that give it use once, few, many or a size class.

J | size | D | V | DNA | CDR3
TRBJ2-7 | many | . | TRBV7-8 | TGTGCCAGCAGCTTACGCCGACCAGCCGGGAGCTACGAGCAGTACTTC | CASSLRRPAGSYEQYF
TRBJ2-7 | many | TRBD2 | TRBV7-2 | TGTGCCAGCAGCCTAGCAGAGTTGGCGGGAGCTACCTACGAGCAGTACTTC | CASSLAELAGATYEQYF
TRBJ2-5 | few | . | TRBV3-1 | TGTGCCAGCAGCTTAGGACTTGCTTCGGGGGAGACCCAGTACTTC | CASSLGLASGETQYF
TRBJ1-1 | . | . | TRBV7-2 | TGTGCCAGCAGCTTTATGACTTCCCTAAATGAAGCTTTCTTT | CASSFMTSLNEAFF
TRBJ1-1 | . | . | TRBV29-1 | TGCAGCGTATCCCCGGGGCCGGCAAGGGACACTGAAGCTTTCTTT | CSVSPGPARDTEAFF
TRBJ2-7 | many | . | TRBV28 | TGTGCCAGCAGTTTATCCCCAGGGAACTACGAGCAGTACTTC | CASSLSPGNYEQYF
TRBJ2-4 | few | . | TRBV11-3 | TGTGCCAGCACCTTTGGGGGGGCGAACATTCAGTACTTC | CASTFGGANIQYF
TRBJ2-5 | many | TRBD1 | TRBV6-5 | TGTGCCAGCAACAGGGGGCGTGGGGAGACCCAGTACTTC | CASNRGRGETQYF
TRBJ2-7 | few | TRBD2 | TRBV19 | TGTGCCAGTAGTACCCTCTTTAGCGGGAGTTTTTACGAGCAGTACTTC | CASSTLFSGSFYEQYF
TRBJ1-2 | many | . | TRBV6-2/TRBV6-3 | TGTGCCAGCACGGACACCCACTATGGCTACACCTTC | CASTDTHYGYTF
TRBJ1-1 | many | TRBD1 | TRBV28 | TGTGCCAGCAGCCGGGACAGAAAGAACACTGAAGCTTTCTTT | CASSRDRKNTEAFF
TRBJ2-7 | few | . | TRBV18 | TGTGCCAGCTCAAGAAATAACAGGGACGAGCAGTACTTC | CASSRNNRDEQYF
TRBJ2-7 | many | . | TRBV28 | TGTGCCAGCAGTTCCTCTTTACGGGGGGAGCAGTACTTC | CASSSSLRGEQYF
TRBJ2-2 | many | TRBD1 | TRBV6-2/TRBV6-3 | TGTGCCAGCAGTTACTTCCCAGACAGGGTCGTGGGCAACACCGGGGAGCTGTTTTTT | CASSYFPDRVVGNTGELFF
TRBJ1-1 | few | . | TRBV19 | TGTGCCAGTAGTAGGGACGGAAACACTGAAGCTTCCTTT | CASSRDGNTEASF
TRBJ2-7 | many | TRBD2 | TRBV6-4 | TGTGCCAGCAGCGCGGGACTAGCGGGAGGGACCTACTCCTACGAGCAGTACTTC | CASSAGLAGGTYSYEQYF
TRBJ2-7 | . | TRBD1 | TRBV12-3/TRBV12-4 | TGTGCCAGCAATTCGGGACAGGGAGACGAGCAGTACTTC | CASNSGQGDEQYF
TRBJ2-2 | . | TRBD2 | TRBV20-1 | TGCAGTGCTAGAGATGGGGGGGCCGGGGAGCTGTTTTTT | CSARDGGAGELFF
TRBJ1-5 | many | . | TRBV6-1 | TGTGCCAGCAGTGCCCCAGGTCGGGGTCAGCCCCAGCATTTT | CASSAPGRGQPQHF
TRBJ2-5 | . | TRBD1 | TRBV18 | TGTGCCAGCTCACCGGACAGGGAACAAGAGACCCAGTACTTC | CASSPDREQETQYF